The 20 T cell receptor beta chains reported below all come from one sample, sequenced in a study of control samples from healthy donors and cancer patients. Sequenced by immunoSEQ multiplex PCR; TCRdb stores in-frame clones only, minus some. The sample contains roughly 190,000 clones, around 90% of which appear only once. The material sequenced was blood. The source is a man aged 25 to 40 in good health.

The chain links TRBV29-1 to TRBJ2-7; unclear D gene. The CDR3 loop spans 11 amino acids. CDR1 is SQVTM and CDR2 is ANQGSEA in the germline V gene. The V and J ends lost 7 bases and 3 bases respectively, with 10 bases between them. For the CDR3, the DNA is TGCAGCGGTAGGACGAGCTACGAGCAGTACTTC. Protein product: CSGRTSYEQYF.

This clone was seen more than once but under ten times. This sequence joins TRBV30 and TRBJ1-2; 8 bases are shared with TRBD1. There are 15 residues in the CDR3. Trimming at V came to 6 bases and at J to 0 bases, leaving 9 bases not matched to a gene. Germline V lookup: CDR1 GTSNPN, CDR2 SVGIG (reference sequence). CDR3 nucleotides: TGTGCCTGTGAAGACAGGGGTTCGGCTAACTATGGCTACACCTTC. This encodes CACEDRGSANYGYTF.

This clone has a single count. This chain's CDR3 is CATSDKQGPGYTF. The CDR3 nucleotides read TGTGCCACCAGTGACAAACAGGGGCCTGGCTACACCTTC. The rearrangement uses TRBV24-1 and TRBJ1-2; 7 positions agree with TRBD1. With V trimmed by 4 bases and J by 7 bases, 5 bases remained unmatched. The CDR3 loop spans 13 amino acids. From germline, CDR1 is KGHDR and CDR2 SFDVKD.

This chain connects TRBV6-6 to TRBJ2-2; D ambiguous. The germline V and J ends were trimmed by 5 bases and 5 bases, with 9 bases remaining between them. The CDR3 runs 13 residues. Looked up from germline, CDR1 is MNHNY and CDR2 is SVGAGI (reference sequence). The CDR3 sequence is CASSHRLTGELFF. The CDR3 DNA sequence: TGTGCCAGCAGTCACCGATTGACCGGGGAGCTGTTTTTT.

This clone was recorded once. The CDR3: CASSLGQTGELFF. The DNA of the CDR3 is TGCGCCAGCAGCTTGGGTCAAACCGGGGAGCTGTTTTTT. The genes are TRBV5-1 and TRBJ2-2, with no clear D. Germline V CDR1 and CDR2: SGHRS, YFSETQ. Trimming took 0 bases from V and 5 from J, leaving 5 bases between them. This CDR3 has 13 residues.

CDR3 nucleotide sequence: TGTGCCAGCCAGGACGGTATGCGGTATGGCTACACCTTC. This translates into CASQDGMRYGYTF. This rearrangement joins TRBV19 to TRBJ1-2; D unresolved. The germline gives CDR1 LNHDA, CDR2 SQIVND (reference sequence). CDR3 length: 13 amino acids. With 9 bases removed from V and 5 bases from J, the gap between germline ends came to 16 bases.

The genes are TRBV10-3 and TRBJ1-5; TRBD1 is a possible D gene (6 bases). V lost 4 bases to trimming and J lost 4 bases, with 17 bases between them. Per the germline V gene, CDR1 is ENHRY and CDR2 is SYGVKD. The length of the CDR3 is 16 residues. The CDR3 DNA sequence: TGTGCCATCAGTGCAACCCAGGGGAACCTAAATCAGCCCCAGCATTTT. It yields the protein CAISATQGNLNQPQHF.

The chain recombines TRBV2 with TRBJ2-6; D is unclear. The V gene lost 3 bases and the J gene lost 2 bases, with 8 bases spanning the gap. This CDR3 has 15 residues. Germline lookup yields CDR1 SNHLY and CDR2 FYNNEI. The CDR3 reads CASSDPTPGANVLTF. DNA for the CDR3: TGTGCCAGCAGTGACCCAACTCCTGGGGCCAACGTCCTGACTTTC. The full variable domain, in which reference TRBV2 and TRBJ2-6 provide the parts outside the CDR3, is EPEVTQTPSHQVTQMGQEVILRCVPISNHLYFYWYRQILGQKVEFLVSFYNNEISEKSEIFDDQFSVERPDGSNFTLKIRSTKLEDSAMYFCASSDPTPGANVLTFGAGSRLTVL.

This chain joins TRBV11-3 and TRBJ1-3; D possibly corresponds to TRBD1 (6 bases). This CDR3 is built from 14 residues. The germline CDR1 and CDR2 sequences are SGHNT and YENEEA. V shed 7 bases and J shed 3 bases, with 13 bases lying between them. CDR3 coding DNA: TGTGCCAGCACCAGGACAGCGGGTGGAAACACCATATATTTT. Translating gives CASTRTAGGNTIYF.

The CDR3, as DNA: TGCGCCAGCAGCCAAGATGGGTGGGCCGAATCTGATGAGCAGTTCTTC. It is translated as CASSQDGWAESDEQFF. The V and J genes are TRBV4-1 and TRBJ2-1; D is undetermined. Deletions cut 0 bases from V and 8 bases from J, with 17 bases between. The length of the CDR3 is 16 residues. CDR1 and CDR2 from the germline V gene are MGHRA and YSYEKL.

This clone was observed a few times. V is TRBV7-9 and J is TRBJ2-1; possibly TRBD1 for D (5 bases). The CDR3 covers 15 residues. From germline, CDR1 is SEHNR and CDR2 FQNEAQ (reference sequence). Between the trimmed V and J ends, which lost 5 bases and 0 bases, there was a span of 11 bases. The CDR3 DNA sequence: TGTGCCAGCAGCGCAGGAGACAGCTCCTACAATGAGCAGTTCTTC. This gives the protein CASSAGDSSYNEQFF.

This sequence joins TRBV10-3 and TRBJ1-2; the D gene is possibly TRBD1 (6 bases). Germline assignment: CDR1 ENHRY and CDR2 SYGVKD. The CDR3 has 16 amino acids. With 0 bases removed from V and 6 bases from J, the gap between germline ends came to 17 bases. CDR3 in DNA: TGTGCCATCAGTGAGTCTGGGACACATCGCGGGGATGGCTACACCTTC. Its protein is CAISESGTHRGDGYTF.

The CDR3 DNA follows: TGTGCCAGCAGAGGGCCCAAAAATGAGCAGTTCTTC. Amino acid sequence: CASRGPKNEQFF. The V call is TRBV28, the J call TRBJ2-1; D is ambiguous. The CDR3 covers 12 residues. V shed 6 bases and J shed 7 bases, with 10 bases lying between them. Germline V lookup: CDR1 MDHEN, CDR2 SYDVKM.

DNA of the CDR3: TGTGCCAGCAGCTTAAGAACCTACGAGCAGTACTTC. Protein product: CASSLRTYEQYF. This chain connects TRBV5-6 to TRBJ2-7; D gene ambiguous. This CDR3 contains 12 residues. Deletions cut 2 bases from V and 2 bases from J, with 5 bases between. The V gene's germline CDR1 is SGHDT and CDR2 YYEEEE. The whole variable domain, filled in from reference TRBV5-6 and TRBJ2-7, reads DAGVTQSPTHLIKTRGQQVTLRCSPKSGHDTVSWYQQALGQGPQFIFQYYEEEERQRGNFPDRFSGHQFPNYSSELNVNALLLGDSALYLCASSLRTYEQYFGPGTRLTVT.

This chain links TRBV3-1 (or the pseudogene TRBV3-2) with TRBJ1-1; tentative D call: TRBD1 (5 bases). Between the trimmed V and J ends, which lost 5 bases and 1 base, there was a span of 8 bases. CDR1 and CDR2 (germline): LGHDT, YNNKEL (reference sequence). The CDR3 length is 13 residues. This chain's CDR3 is CASSTTGNTEAFF. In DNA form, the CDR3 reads TGTGCCAGCAGCACTACAGGGAACACTGAAGCTTTCTTT.

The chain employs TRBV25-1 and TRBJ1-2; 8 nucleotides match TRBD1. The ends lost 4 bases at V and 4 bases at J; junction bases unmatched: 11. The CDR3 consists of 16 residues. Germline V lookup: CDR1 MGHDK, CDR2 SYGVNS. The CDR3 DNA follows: TGTGCCAGCAGTGTCCAAGGTTCGGGACAGGTCTATGGCTACACCTTC. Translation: CASSVQGSGQVYGYTF.

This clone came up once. Here the CDR3 reads CASSSQGVNEAFF. As DNA, the CDR3 is TGTGCCAGCAGCTCGCAGGGGGTAAATGAAGCTTTCTTT. The V call is TRBV9, the J call TRBJ1-1; TRBD1 aligns across 7 bases. The CDR3 length is 13 residues. Germline CDR1 is SGDLS and CDR2 is YYNGEE. V dropped 4 bases and J dropped 7; count of bases not matched to a gene: 7.

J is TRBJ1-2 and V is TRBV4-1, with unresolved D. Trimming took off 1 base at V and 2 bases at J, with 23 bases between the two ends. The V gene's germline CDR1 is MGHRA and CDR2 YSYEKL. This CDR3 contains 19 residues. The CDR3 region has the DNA TGCGCCAGCAGCCAAGGTCAGGACGGCCGCGGCCTTGGAAACTATGGCTACACCTTC. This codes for CASSQGQDGRGLGNYGYTF.

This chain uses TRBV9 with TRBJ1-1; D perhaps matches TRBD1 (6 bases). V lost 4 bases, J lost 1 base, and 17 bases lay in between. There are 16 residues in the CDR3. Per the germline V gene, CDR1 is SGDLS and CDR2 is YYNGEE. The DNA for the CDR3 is TGTGCCAGCAGCCCCCAATGGGGGGGCCCGAACACTGAAGCTTTCTTT. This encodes CASSPQWGGPNTEAFF. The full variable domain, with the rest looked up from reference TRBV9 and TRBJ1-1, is DSGVTQTPKHLITATGQRVTLRCSPRSGDLSVYWYQQSLDQGLQFLIQYYNGEERAKGNILERFSAQQFPDLHSELNLSSLELGDSALYFCASSPQWGGPNTEAFFGQGTRLTVV.

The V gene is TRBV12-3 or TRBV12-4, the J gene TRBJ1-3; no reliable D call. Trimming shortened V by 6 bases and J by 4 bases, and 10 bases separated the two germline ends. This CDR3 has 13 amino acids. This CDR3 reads CASRFGSGNTIYF. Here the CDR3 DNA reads TGTGCCAGCAGGTTTGGCTCAGGAAACACCATATATTTT.